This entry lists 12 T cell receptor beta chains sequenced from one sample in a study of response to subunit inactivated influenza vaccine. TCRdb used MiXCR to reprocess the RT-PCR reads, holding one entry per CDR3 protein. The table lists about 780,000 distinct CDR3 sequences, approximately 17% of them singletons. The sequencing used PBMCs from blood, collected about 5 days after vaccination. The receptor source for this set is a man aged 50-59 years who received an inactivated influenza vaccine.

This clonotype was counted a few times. CDR3 DNA sequence: TGCAGCGTAGGGCGGAACATGAACACTGAAGCTTTCTTT. It translates to CSVGRNMNTEAFF. The chain recombines TRBV29-1 with TRBJ1-1; D uncertain. Trimming removed 6 bases from V and 0 bases from J, with 11 bases in between. Germline assignment: CDR1 SQVTM and CDR2 ANQGSEA. The CDR3 runs 13 residues.

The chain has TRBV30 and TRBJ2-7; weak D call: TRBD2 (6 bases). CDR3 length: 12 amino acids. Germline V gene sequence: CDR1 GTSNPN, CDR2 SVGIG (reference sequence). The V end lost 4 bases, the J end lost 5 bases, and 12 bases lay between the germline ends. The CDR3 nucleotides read TGTGCCTGGACGCGGGACTCTGACGAGCAGTACTTC. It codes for CAWTRDSDEQYF.

The CDR3 region has the DNA TGTGCCAGCAGCTTAGTTACAGGCTCCTACGAGCAGTACTTC. Residues: CASSLVTGSYEQYF. This sequence joins TRBV7-6 and TRBJ2-7, with a weak D call TRBD1 (5 bases). Germline V gives CDR1 SGHVS, CDR2 FNYEAQ. The CDR3 runs 14 residues. V lost 1 base and J lost 0, with 7 bases in between.

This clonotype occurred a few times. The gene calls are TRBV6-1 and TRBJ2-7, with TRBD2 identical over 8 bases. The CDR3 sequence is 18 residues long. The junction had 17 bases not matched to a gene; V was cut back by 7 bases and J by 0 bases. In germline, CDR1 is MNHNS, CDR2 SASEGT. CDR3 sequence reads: CASTTLGSSGSFSYEQYF. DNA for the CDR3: TGTGCCAGCACCACATTGGGCTCTAGCGGGTCATTCTCCTACGAGCAGTACTTC.

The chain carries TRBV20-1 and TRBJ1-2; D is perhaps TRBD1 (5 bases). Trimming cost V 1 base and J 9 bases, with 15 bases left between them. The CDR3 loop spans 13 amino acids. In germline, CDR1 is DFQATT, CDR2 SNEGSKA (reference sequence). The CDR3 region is CSARGLEVGRYTF. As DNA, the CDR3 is TGCAGTGCTAGAGGTCTTGAAGTGGGGCGCTACACCTTC.

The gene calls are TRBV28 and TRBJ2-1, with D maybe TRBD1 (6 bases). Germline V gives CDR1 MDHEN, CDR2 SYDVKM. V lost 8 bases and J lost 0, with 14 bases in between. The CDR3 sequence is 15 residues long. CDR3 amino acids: CASHRVESSYNEQFF. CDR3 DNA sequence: TGTGCCAGCCACAGGGTAGAAAGCTCCTACAATGAGCAGTTCTTC.

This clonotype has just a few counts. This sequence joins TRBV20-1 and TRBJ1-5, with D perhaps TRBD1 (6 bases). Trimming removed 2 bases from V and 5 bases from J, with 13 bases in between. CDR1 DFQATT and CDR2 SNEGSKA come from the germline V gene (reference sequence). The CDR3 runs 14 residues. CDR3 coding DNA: TGCAGTGCTAGATTACAGGGAAGGCATCAGCCCCAGCATTTT. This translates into CSARLQGRHQPQHF.

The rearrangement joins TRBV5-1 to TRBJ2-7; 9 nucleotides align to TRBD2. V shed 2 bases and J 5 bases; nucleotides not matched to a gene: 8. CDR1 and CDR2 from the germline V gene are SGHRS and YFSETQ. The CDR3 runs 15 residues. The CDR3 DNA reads TGCGCCAGCAGCTTTTTGCGGGAGGGCCTAAACGAGCAGTACTTC. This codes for CASSFLREGLNEQYF.

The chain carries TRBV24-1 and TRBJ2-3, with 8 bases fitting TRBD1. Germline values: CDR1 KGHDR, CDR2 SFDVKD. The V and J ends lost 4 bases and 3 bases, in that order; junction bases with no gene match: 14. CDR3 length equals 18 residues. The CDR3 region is CATSDPDRANPSTDTQYF. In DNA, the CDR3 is TGTGCCACCAGTGACCCGGACAGGGCTAACCCTTCGACAGATACGCAGTATTTT.

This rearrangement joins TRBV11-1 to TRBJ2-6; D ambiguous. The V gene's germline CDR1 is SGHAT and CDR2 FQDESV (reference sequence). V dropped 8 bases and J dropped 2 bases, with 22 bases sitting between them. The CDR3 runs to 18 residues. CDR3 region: CASAKSSLVDPGANVLTF. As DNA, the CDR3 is TGTGCCAGCGCAAAGTCGAGCTTAGTAGACCCTGGGGCCAACGTCCTGACTTTC.

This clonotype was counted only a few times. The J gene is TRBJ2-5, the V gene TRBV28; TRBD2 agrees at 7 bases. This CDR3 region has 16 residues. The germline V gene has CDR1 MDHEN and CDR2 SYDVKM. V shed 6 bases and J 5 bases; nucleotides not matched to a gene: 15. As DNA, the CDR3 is TGTGCCAGCAGCAAAGAGACTAGCAGATGGGGGGAGACCCAGTACTTC. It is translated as CASSKETSRWGETQYF.

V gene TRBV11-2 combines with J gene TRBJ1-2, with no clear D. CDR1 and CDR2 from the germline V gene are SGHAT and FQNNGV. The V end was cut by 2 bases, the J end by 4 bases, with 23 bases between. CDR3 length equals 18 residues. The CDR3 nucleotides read TGTGCCAGCAGCTTAAAGGTGTCAGCCGTACCCGCGGCCTATGGCTACACCTTC. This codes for CASSLKVSAVPAAYGYTF. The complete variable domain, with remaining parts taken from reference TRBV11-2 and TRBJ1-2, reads EAGVAQSPRYKIIEKRQSVAFWCNPISGHATLYWYQQILGQGPKLLIQFQNNGVVDDSQLPKDRFSAERLKGVDSTLKIQPAKLEDSAVYLCASSLKVSAVPAAYGYTFGSGTRLTVV.